Detailed here is one TCR beta chain. The antigen remains unidentified. Germline V gene data show CDR1 as SQVTM and CDR2 as ANQGSEA. The CDR3 covers 15 residues. V was trimmed by 0 bases and J by 7 bases, leaving 18 bases between them. The data originate from a study of post-analysis software for immune sequencing data. Whole-study findings and limits: About five TRBV segments occurring more often in patients than controls included TRBV5-6, TRBV5-1 and TRBV20-1.

Sequencing libraries made from TCR beta cDNA carried unique molecular identifiers. TCRdb independently ran MiXCR on the PCR reads; one entry per CDR3 protein. The sample has roughly 800,000 distinct CDR3 sequences, 40% to 55% seen once. The clonotype originates from a girl between 5 and 17 years old with multiple sclerosis. V usage is TRBV29-1 and J usage is TRBJ1-2; D is possibly TRBD1 (6 bases). Source material: blood. In nucleotides, the CDR3 is TGCAGCGTTGAAGACAGGGGCGGTTGGGTGGGTGGCTACACCTTC. Protein: CSVEDRGGWVGGYTF.